This entry lists 29 T cell receptor beta chains sequenced from one sample in a study of tumor and adjacent non-tumor tissue in lung cancer. The template was RNA from unsorted bulk tissue. Three rounds of nested PCR, following a modified ARM-PCR protocol, produced the TCRbeta library. MiXCR, applied by TCRdb to the multiplex PCR reads, yields one record per CDR3 protein. The data show about 120,000 distinct CDR3 sequences, about 87% seen once. The specimen was lung tumor tissue. These receptors all come from a man between 65 and 85 years old with non-small cell lung cancer.

The rearrangement joins TRBV4-3 to TRBJ2-1, with a weak D call TRBD2 (6 bases). The CDR3 length is 16 residues. The V end was cut by 6 bases, the J end by 8 bases, with 23 bases between. Germline V lookup: CDR1 LGHNA, CDR2 YSLEER. CDR3 region: CASSQDTSGRYDEQFF. The CDR3 DNA reads TGCGCCAGCAGTCAGGATACTAGTGGGAGGTATGATGAGCAGTTCTTC.

Of note for this clonotype: Lacking the conserved final phenylalanine or tryptophan, this CDR3 likely reflects a read error. V gene TRBV10-1 combines with J gene TRBJ2-1; TRBD1 matches 8 bases. CDR1 and CDR2 from the germline V gene are WNHNN and SYGVQD (reference sequence). This CDR3 contains 15 residues. The V and J ends lost 7 bases and 4 bases, in that order; junction bases with no gene match: 9. The CDR3 DNA reads as TGCGCCAGCATTCGGACAGGGCCTTATTACAATGAGCAGTTCTTA. It codes for CASIRTGPYYNEQFL.

On this clonotype: Mismatch with germline at one junction end may stem from a read error. This sequence joins TRBV7-9 and TRBJ1-2; D call uncertain. The length of the CDR3 is 15 residues. CDR1 and CDR2 (germline): SEHNR, FQNEAQ (reference sequence). CDR3 sequence: CAISLDVPSPYGYTF. The CDR3 DNA is TGTGCCATCAGCTTAGATGTGCCTTCACCCTATGGCTACACCTTC.

On this clonotype: Being one base from a much bigger clone, this may be a read error. V gene TRBV24-1 combines with J gene TRBJ2-1; 8 bases match TRBD1. Germline V gene lookup returns CDR1 KGHDR and CDR2 SFDVKD. CDR3 length equals 16 residues. The CDR3 DNA reads as TGTGCCACCAGTGATACCGGACAGGGAAGGTACAATGAGGAGTTCTTC. This translates into CATSDTGQGRYNEEFF.

About this clonotype: The missing conserved phenylalanine or tryptophan at the end of this CDR3 makes a read error likely. No DNA is shown, since the ends of the CDR3 on it are uncertain; the CDR3 is the one TCRdb lists. The chain is built from TRBV12-3 or TRBV12-4 and TRBJ1-2. The CDR3 is 14 amino acids long, termini counted. The CDR3 sequence is CASSLAVSFRGYIY.

This clonotype was counted only a few times. The CDR3 DNA reads TGCAGTGCTAGGGACACGGCAGGGAGGACCCAGTACTTC. The encoded protein is CSARDTAGRTQYF. This chain connects TRBV20-1 to TRBJ2-5, with D tentatively TRBD1 or TRBD2 (5 bases each). Deletions cut 3 bases from V and 7 bases from J, with 15 bases between. CDR3 size: 13 residues. Germline V gene data show CDR1 as DFQATT and CDR2 as SNEGSKA (reference sequence).

This clonotype has only one observation. The germline gene is not matched at one end of the junction; a read error may be the cause. This CDR3 is CTSSLGLLAGDRNEQFF. CDR3 DNA: TGTACCAGCAGCTTAGGCCTCTTAGCGGGAGATAGAAATGAGCAGTTTTTC. V is TRBV11-3 and J is TRBJ2-1, with 9 bases fitting TRBD2. This CDR3 comprises 17 residues. Germline V gene lookup returns CDR1 SGHNT and CDR2 YENEEA.

The rearrangement joins TRBV11-2 to TRBJ2-2; TRBD2 is a possible D gene (5 bases). Germline assignment: CDR1 SGHAT and CDR2 FQNNGV. This CDR3 is built from 14 residues. V lost 5 bases and J 17 bases, leaving 24 bases between the germline ends. The CDR3 DNA is TGTGCCAGCAGCGTGGACGGTCAGTCCGGGGAGCCCTTTTTT. It encodes CASSVDGQSGEPFF.

This clonotype was recorded only once. One junction end disagrees with the germline gene, perhaps due to a read error. V and J are TRBV6-2 or TRBV6-3 and TRBJ2-7; 10 nucleotides agree with TRBD2. The CDR3 totals 14 residues. CDR1 and CDR2 (germline): MNHEY, SVGEGT. The CDR3 sequence is CASQLAGVTYEQHF. The CDR3 nucleotides are TGTGCCAGTCAGCTAGCGGGGGTAACCTACGAGCAGCACTTC.

The table lists this clonotype with a few counts. V and J are TRBV11-2 and TRBJ2-2; 8 nucleotides match TRBD2. The V and J ends lost 8 bases and 2 bases, in that order; junction bases with no gene match: 25. Germline CDR1 SGHAT, CDR2 FQNNGV. The CDR3 runs to 21 residues. The CDR3 sequence: CASRYAFAGWASGPNTGELFF. CDR3 in DNA: TGTGCCAGCCGCTACGCCTTCGCCGGGTGGGCTAGCGGGCCTAACACCGGGGAGCTGTTTTTT.

This chain joins TRBV6-1 and TRBJ2-3; D possibly corresponds to TRBD1 (6 bases). CDR1 and CDR2 from the germline V gene are MNHNS and SASEGT. V lost 7 bases and J lost 15, with 23 bases in between. CDR3 length equals 13 residues. The DNA for the CDR3 is TGTGCCAGCATTTCACAGGGCACAGATATGCATTATTTT. This gives the protein CASISQGTDMHYF.

In the case of this clonotype: The CDR3 does not end in the conserved phenylalanine or tryptophan, so this is likely a read error. V and J are TRBV12-3 or TRBV12-4 and TRBJ2-7; D gene uncertain. Trimming stripped 7 bases from V and 5 bases from J, with 15 bases between. The CDR3 contains 13 residues. CDR3 sequence (DNA): TGTGCCAGCACTTTGATTCCTGCCCACGAGCAGTACTCC. It is translated as CASTLIPAHEQYS.

This clonotype is medium-sized within its sample. The chain joins TRBV20-1 to TRBJ2-1, with 9 bases matching TRBD2. Germline V CDR1 and CDR2: DFQATT, SNEGSKA (reference sequence). The CDR3 runs 17 residues. V shed 0 bases, J shed 2 bases, and the junction held 8 bases outside the gene matches. The CDR3 region has the DNA TGCAGTGCTAGAGATCCCTCCGCTAGCGGGGCCTACAATGAGCAGTTCTTC. Translated, it gives CSARDPSASGAYNEQFF.

Concerning this clonotype itself: Given the absence of the conserved phenylalanine or tryptophan at the CDR3 end, a read error is likely. CDR3 sequence reads: CSSSPFPGTVEQFL. The CDR3 nucleotides are TGTTCCAGCAGCCCATTCCCAGGGACGGTTGAGCAGTTCCTC. The chain couples TRBV7-8 to TRBJ2-1; D could derive from TRBD1 or TRBD2 (5 bases each). This CDR3 spans 14 amino acids. Germline values: CDR1 SGHVS, CDR2 FQNEAQ.

This clonotype has a handful of counts. The gene calls are TRBV11-2 and TRBJ1-1; a possible D gene is TRBD1 (5 bases). This CDR3 comprises 14 residues. Germline loops: CDR1 SGHAT, CDR2 FQNNGV. Deletions cut 3 bases from V and 5 bases from J, with 13 bases between. CDR3 region: CASSFGWGWTEAFF. The CDR3 bases are TGTGCCAGCAGCTTCGGCTGGGGCTGGACTGAAGCTTTCTTT.

This clonotype was detected only a few times. This clone may be a read error of a much larger clone one base away. The V call is TRBV12-3 or TRBV12-4, the J call TRBJ2-5; possible D gene TRBD2, 6 bases. This CDR3 spans 16 amino acids. The CDR3 protein is CTSTHLRGTNQETQYF. As DNA, the CDR3 is TGTACCAGCACCCACCTGCGGGGAACAAACCAAGAGACCCAGTACTTC.

Comment on this clonotype: This likely comes from a read error, as the CDR3 has no conserved phenylalanine or tryptophan at its end. The DNA is left out, because the CDR3 cannot be placed on it with certainty; the CDR3 is given as TCRdb lists it. CDR3 residues: CASSLDRHFNGQIL. The V and J genes are TRBV11-1 and TRBJ2-1; the table's TRBD1 call for D was not verified on the DNA. Germline V lookup: CDR1 SGHAT, CDR2 FQDESV (reference sequence). The CDR3 is 14 residues long, counting both termini.

Regarding this clonotype: One end of the junction fails to match germline, which may point to a read error. CDR3 amino acids: CASGYRLTYEQYF. In DNA, the CDR3 is TGTGCCAGCGGTTACCGGCTGACCTACGAGCAATACTTC. V usage is TRBV6-5 and J usage is TRBJ2-7; D not resolved. Germline V gene lookup returns CDR1 MNHEY and CDR2 SVGAGI. CDR3 size: 13 residues.

Only a few counts were recorded for this clonotype. A junction end diverges from the germline sequence, so it may reflect a read error. The chain has TRBV28 and TRBJ2-7; TRBD1 agrees at 7 bases. CDR3 size: 15 residues. Germline lookup yields CDR1 MDHEN and CDR2 SYDVKM. CDR3 DNA: TGTGCCAGCAGTCTGAACACAGGGGAGAACTACAAGCAGTACTTC. Protein product: CASSLNTGENYKQYF.

For this clonotype: The germline gene is not matched at one end of the junction; a read error may be the cause. The V and J genes are TRBV11-1 and TRBJ2-1; D is perhaps TRBD1 (6 bases). CDR1 and CDR2 from the germline V gene are SGHAT and FQDESV (reference sequence). The CDR3 totals 14 residues. The CDR3 bases are TGTGCCATCAGCTTAGACAGGCATTTCAATGATCAGTTATTC. The encoded protein is CAISLDRHFNDQLF.

Remarks on this clonotype: One end of the junction is discordant with germline, which a read error may explain. The J gene is TRBJ1-1, the V gene TRBV11-3; D ambiguous. The CDR3 has 15 amino acids. Per germline, CDR1 SGHNT and CDR2 YENEEA. CDR3 residues: CASSLEGSMNIEAFF. DNA of the CDR3: TGTGCCAGCAGCTTAGAGGGCAGCATGAACATTGAAGCTTTCTTT.

As DNA, the CDR3 is TGTGCCAGCAAAATCAGCGGTAGCTCCTACGAGCAGTACTTC. Its translation: CASKISGSSYEQYF. This chain links TRBV28 with TRBJ2-7; tentatively, D is TRBD2 (5 bases). Trimming pared 7 bases from V and 0 bases from J, leaving 13 bases between. This CDR3 has 14 amino acids. Germline CDR1 is MDHEN and CDR2 is SYDVKM.

Ten or more counts support this clonotype. The rearrangement uses TRBV20-1 and TRBJ2-7; 7 bases match TRBD2. Germline V gives CDR1 DFQATT, CDR2 SNEGSKA (reference sequence). V dropped 3 bases and J dropped 2; count of bases not matched to a gene: 1. This CDR3 contains 12 residues. This chain's CDR3 is CSASGGAYEQYF. CDR3 in DNA: TGCAGTGCTAGTGGGGGGGCCTACGAGCAGTACTTC.

The CDR3 loop is CSFAGNDNSPLHF. DNA of the CDR3: TGCAGCTTCGCGGGGAACGATAATTCACCCCTCCACTTT. J is TRBJ1-6 and V is TRBV29-1; D is unclear. The V gene's germline CDR1 is SQVTM and CDR2 ANQGSEA. This CDR3 is 13 amino acids long. Trimming cost V 8 bases and J 5 bases, with 13 bases left between them.

In regard to this clonotype: The junction and the germline gene differ at one end; a read error may be behind it. V and J are TRBV28 and TRBJ2-2; TRBD2 agrees at 10 bases. Germline-derived CDR1 and CDR2 are MDHEN and SYDVKM. There are 16 residues in the CDR3. CDR3 nucleotides: TGTGCCAGCAGTGGGCTAGCGGGGGACAAGACCGGGGAGCTATTTTTT. As protein: CASSGLAGDKTGELFF.

Remarks on this clonotype: Germline is not matched at one junction end, which may reflect a read error. The chain combines TRBV20-1 with TRBJ2-7; no firm D call. The CDR3 loop spans 13 amino acids. From germline, CDR1 is DFQATT and CDR2 SNEGSKA (reference sequence). CDR3 nucleotides: TGCAATGCTAGATTGAGAGCCAGCTACGAGCAGTACTTC. Translation gives CNARLRASYEQYF.

Remarks on this clonotype: The conserved phenylalanine or tryptophan normally closing the CDR3 is absent here, so this likely arose from a read error. V is TRBV14 and J is TRBJ2-3; tentatively, D is TRBD2 (6 bases). The CDR3 totals 16 residues. Germline CDR1 is SGHDN and CDR2 is FVKESK. V lost 4 bases, J lost 4 bases, and 18 bases lay in between. The CDR3 loop reads CASSPTSGVFPDTQYL. The CDR3 DNA reads as TGTGCCAGCAGCCCTACATCGGGAGTTTTCCCAGATACGCAGTATTTG.

The V gene is TRBV30, the J gene TRBJ2-1, with 7 bases fitting TRBD2. Germline V gene data show CDR1 as GTSNPN and CDR2 as SVGIG (reference sequence). Losses at the gene ends were 8 bases for V and 3 bases for J; bases not matched to a gene: 10. The CDR3 length is 14 residues. The CDR3 reads CAQRTRGSYNEQFF. The CDR3 bases are TGTGCCCAACGGACTAGAGGGAGCTACAATGAGCAGTTCTTC.

In this sample, this clonotype turned up once. At one end the junction does not follow the germline gene, possibly because of a read error. V usage is TRBV14 and J usage is TRBJ1-1; D is unresolved. CDR3 length: 13 amino acids. Looked up from germline, CDR1 is SGHDN and CDR2 is FVKESK. CDR3 in DNA: TGTGCCATCAGCCAAGGTCCTACATGTGAAGCTTTCTTT. This translates into CAISQGPTCEAFF.